These T cell receptor beta chains were read from a single sample in a study of shared clonotypes between healthy human individuals. Sequenced by immunoSEQ multiplex PCR; TCRdb stores in-frame clones only, minus some. The sample has hundreds of thousands of clones; 96% are singletons. The sequencing input was naive CD8+ T cells sorted from blood. These receptors were taken from a man younger than 40 in good health. CDR3s include the opening cysteine and the closing phenylalanine or tryptophan. A D gene is named only where the DNA matches it firmly. Clone size is not always given. Where it is, it says once, few, many or a class for expanded clones.

>-|18|TRBV18|TRBJ2-1|-
TGTGCCAGCTCACCAATTTTTGAGGGGGAGAGTAGAAACAATGAGCAGTTCTTC
CASSPIFEGESRNNEQFF
>-|13|TRBV6-1|TRBJ2-7|-
TGTGCCAGCAGTTTGGACGGTTCCTACGAGCAGTACTTC
CASSLDGSYEQYF
>TRBD1|15|TRBV9|TRBJ2-7|-
TGTGCCAGCAGCGTAGGTGAGGGGGCGATCTACGAGCAGTACTTC
CASSVGEGAIYEQYF
>-|16|TRBV4-1|TRBJ1-4|-
TGCGCCAGCAGCCAAGAGGGGGCGGCAACTAATGAAAAACTGTTTTTT
CASSQEGAATNEKLFF
>TRBD1|14|TRBV28|TRBJ2-1|-
TGTGCCAGCAGTTCACAGGGGTGGGGCAATGAGCAGTTCTTC
CASSSQGWGNEQFF
>-|13|TRBV2|TRBJ1-5|-
TGTGCCAGCAGGCAGGACACTTATCAGCCCCAGCATTTT
CASRQDTYQPQHF
>TRBD1|13|TRBV4-1|TRBJ1-1|-
TGCGCCAGCTTAGGACAGGGCAACACTGAAGCTTTCTTT
CASLGQGNTEAFF
>TRBD1|14|TRBV7-6|TRBJ1-1|-
TGTGCCAGCAGCTTTGAGGGGGCGGAAGGTGAAGCTTTCTTT
CASSFEGAEGEAFF
>-|16|TRBV7-9|TRBJ2-7|-
TGTGCCAGCAGCCGAGCCGAAGGACTGCATACCTACGAGCAGTACTTC
CASSRAEGLHTYEQYF
>TRBD2|18|TRBV4-3|TRBJ2-7|once
TGCGCCAGCAGCCAAGTCGTGTCTAGCGGGTCGTTGTCCTACGAGCAGTACTTC
CASSQVVSSGSLSYEQYF
>-|12|TRBV6-6|TRBJ2-3|-
TGTGCCAGCAGTATGTACCTAGATACGCAGTATTTT
CASSMYLDTQYF
>TRBD2|19|TRBV9|TRBJ2-1|-
TGTGCCAGCAGCGTAGAGGGGACTAGCGGGAGCGGATCCTACAATGAGCAGTTCTTC
CASSVEGTSGSGSYNEQFF
>-|16|TRBV5-1|TRBJ2-7|once
TGCGCCAGCAGCTTGCCAACGGACAGTTCCTCCTACGAGCAGTACTTC
CASSLPTDSSSYEQYF
>TRBD2|14|TRBV11-2|TRBJ2-7|-
TGTGCCAGCAGCTTCCTAGCGGGCACCTACGAGCAGTACTTC
CASSFLAGTYEQYF
>-|13|TRBV4-3|TRBJ2-7|-
TGCGCCAGCAGCCAGGGACTCTCCTACGAGCAGTACTTC
CASSQGLSYEQYF
>-|14|TRBV7-6|TRBJ2-7|-
TGTGCCAGCAGCTTATTTGGCGGCTCCTACGAGCAGTACTTC
CASSLFGGSYEQYF
>-|16|TRBV9|TRBJ2-1|-
TGTGCCAGCAGCGTAGAGGGTTTGGTAGCGTACAATGAGCAGTTCTTC
CASSVEGLVAYNEQFF
>-|14|TRBV28|TRBJ2-7|once
TGTGCCAGCAGTTTATTCGGACAGAACTACGAGCAGTACTTC
CASSLFGQNYEQYF
>-|14|TRBV11-2|TRBJ2-3|-
TGTGCCAGCAGCTTAGCGGGGAGCCTAGATACGCAGTATTTT
CASSLAGSLDTQYF
>-|13|TRBV7-6|TRBJ2-1|once
TGTGCCAGCACCTACGGCCAATACAATGAGCAGTTCTTC
CASTYGQYNEQFF
>TRBD2|18|TRBV28|TRBJ2-5|-
TGTGCCAGCAGTTTCGTGTCTAGCGGGGCCGGGGTTCAAGAGACCCAGTACTTC
CASSFVSSGAGVQETQYF
>-|13|TRBV30|TRBJ1-2|-
TGTGCCTGGAGAGGAGGAGCTAACTATGGCTACACCTTC
CAWRGGANYGYTF
>-|18|TRBV19|TRBJ1-2|once
TGTGCCAGTAGTACGGTTCTGATGGTTGACCTCCTCAACTATGGCTACACCTTC
CASSTVLMVDLLNYGYTF